The present TCR beta chain was sequenced within a study of T cell responses to AZD1222 COVID-19 vaccine. Data came from immunoSEQ multiplex PCR; TCRdb stores just in-frame clones and leaves some out. The profile shows around 130,000 clones, 94% of them singletons. The germline V gene encodes CDR1 SGHRS and CDR2 YFSETQ. The CDR3 contains 11 residues. Trimming left V 4 bases short and J 5 bases short, with 5 bases between. This TCR came from an adult in good health. The sequenced sample was peripheral blood, obtained on day 0 of AZD1222 vaccination. The chain links TRBV5-1 to TRBJ2-3; possibly TRBD1 for D (5 bases). CDR3 nucleotide sequence: TGCGCCAGCAGCAGGGGAGATACGCAGTATTTT. Translated: CASSRGDTQYF.